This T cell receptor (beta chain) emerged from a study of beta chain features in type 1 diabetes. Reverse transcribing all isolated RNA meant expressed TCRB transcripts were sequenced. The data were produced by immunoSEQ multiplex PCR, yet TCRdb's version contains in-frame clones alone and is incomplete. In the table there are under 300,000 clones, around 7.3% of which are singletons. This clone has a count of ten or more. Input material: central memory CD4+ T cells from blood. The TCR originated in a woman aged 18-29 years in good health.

The CDR3 bases are TGTGCCAGCAGCGAGGGACTTCAAAACATTCAGTACTTC. It yields the protein CASSEGLQNIQYF. V and J are TRBV9 and TRBJ2-4; tentative D call: TRBD2 (6 bases). Per the germline V gene, CDR1 is SGDLS and CDR2 is YYNGEE. V was pared by 3 bases and J by 5 bases, with 9 bases between. The CDR3 spans 13 residues.